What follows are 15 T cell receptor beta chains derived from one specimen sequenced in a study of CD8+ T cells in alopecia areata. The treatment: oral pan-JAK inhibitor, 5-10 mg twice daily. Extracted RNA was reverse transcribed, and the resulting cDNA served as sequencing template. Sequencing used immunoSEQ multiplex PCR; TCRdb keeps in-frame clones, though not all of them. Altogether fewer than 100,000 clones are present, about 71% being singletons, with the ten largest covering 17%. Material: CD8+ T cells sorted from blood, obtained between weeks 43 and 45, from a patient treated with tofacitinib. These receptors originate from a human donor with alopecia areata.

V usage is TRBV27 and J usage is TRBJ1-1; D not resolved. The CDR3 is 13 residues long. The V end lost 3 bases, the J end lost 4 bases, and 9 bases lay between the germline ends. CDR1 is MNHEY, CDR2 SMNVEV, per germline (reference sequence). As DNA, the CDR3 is TGTGCCAGCAGTTTGGGAGTGCGCACTGAAGCTTTCTTT. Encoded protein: CASSLGVRTEAFF.

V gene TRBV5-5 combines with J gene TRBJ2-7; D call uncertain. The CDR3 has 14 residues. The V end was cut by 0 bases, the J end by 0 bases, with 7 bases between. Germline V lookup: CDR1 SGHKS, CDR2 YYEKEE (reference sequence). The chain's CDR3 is CASSLELYSYEQYF. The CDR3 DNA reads TGTGCCAGCAGCTTGGAATTGTACTCCTACGAGCAGTACTTC. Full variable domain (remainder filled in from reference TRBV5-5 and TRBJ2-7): DAGVTQSPTHLIKTRGQQVTLRCSPISGHKSVSWYQQVLGQGPQFIFQYYEKEERGRGNFPDRFSARQFPNYSSELNVNALLLGDSALYLCASSLELYSYEQYFGPGTRLTVT.

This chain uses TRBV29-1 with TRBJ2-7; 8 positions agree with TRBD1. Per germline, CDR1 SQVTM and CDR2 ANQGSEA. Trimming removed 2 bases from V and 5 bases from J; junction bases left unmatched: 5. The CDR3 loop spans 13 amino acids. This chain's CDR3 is CSVEQGANDEQYF. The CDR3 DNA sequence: TGCAGCGTTGAACAGGGGGCTAACGACGAGCAGTACTTC.

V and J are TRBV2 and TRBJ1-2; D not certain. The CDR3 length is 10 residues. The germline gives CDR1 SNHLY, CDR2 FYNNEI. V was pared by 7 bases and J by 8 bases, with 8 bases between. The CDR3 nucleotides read TGTGCCAGCATGGGGAAGGGCTACACCTTC. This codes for CASMGKGYTF. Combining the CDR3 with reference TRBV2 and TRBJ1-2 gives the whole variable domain EPEVTQTPSHQVTQMGQEVILRCVPISNHLYFYWYRQILGQKVEFLVSFYNNEISEKSEIFDDQFSVERPDGSNFTLKIRSTKLEDSAMYFCASMGKGYTFGSGTRLTVV.

The CDR3 sequence is CASSQDGLLQETQYF. CDR3 bases: TGCGCCAGCAGCCAAGATGGATTGCTACAAGAGACCCAGTACTTC. The rearrangement uses TRBV4-3 and TRBJ2-5; D is uncertain. The CDR3 contains 15 residues. From germline, CDR1 is LGHNA and CDR2 YSLEER. Trimming left V 0 bases short and J 2 bases short, with 10 bases between.

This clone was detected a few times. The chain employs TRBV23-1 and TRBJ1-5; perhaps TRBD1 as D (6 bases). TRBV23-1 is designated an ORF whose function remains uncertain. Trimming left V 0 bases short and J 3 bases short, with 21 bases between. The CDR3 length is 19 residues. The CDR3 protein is CASSQSNQSSRGLNQPQHF. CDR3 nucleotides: TGCGCCAGCAGTCAATCTAATCAATCTAGCAGGGGACTCAATCAGCCCCAGCATTTT.

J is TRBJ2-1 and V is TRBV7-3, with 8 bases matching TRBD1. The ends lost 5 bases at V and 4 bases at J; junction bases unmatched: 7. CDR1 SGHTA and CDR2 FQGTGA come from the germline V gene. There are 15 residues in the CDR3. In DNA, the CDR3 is TGTGCCAGCAGCCCAACCGGGACAGGTTACAATGAGCAGTTCTTC. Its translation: CASSPTGTGYNEQFF.

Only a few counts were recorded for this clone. CDR3 nucleotides: TGTGCCAGCAGCTCTGACGGATACTACAATGAGCAGTTCTTC. As protein: CASSSDGYYNEQFF. The chain links TRBV5-6 to TRBJ2-1; D remains unclear. Germline values: CDR1 SGHDT, CDR2 YYEEEE. This CDR3 region has 14 residues. V was cut by 3 bases and J by 3 bases, with 10 bases left in between.

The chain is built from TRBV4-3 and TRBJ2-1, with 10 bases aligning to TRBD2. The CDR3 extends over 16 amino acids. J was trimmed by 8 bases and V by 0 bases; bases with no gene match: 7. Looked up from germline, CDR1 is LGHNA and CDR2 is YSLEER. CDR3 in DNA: TGCGCCAGCAGCCAAGATAGGAGCGGGGGGGCAGATGAGCAGTTCTTC. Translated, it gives CASSQDRSGGADEQFF.

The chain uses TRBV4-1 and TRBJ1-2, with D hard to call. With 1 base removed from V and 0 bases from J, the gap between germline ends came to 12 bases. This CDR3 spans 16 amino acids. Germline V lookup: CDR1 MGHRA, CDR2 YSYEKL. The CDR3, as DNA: TGCGCCAGCAGCCAAGCCGACACCGGGGCTAACTATGGCTACACCTTC. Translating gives CASSQADTGANYGYTF.

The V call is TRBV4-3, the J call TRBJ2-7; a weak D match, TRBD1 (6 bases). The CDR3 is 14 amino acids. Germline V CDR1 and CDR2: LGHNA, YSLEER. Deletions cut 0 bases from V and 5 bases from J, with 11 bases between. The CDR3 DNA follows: TGCGCCAGCAGCCAAGATATGTCAGGGGACGAGCAGTACTTC. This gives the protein CASSQDMSGDEQYF.

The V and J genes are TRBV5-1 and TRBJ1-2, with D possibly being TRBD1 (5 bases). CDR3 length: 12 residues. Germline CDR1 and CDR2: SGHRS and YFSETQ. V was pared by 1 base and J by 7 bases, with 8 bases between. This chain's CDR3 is CASSLSGSGYTF. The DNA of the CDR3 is TGCGCCAGCAGCTTGTCAGGGTCTGGCTACACCTTC.

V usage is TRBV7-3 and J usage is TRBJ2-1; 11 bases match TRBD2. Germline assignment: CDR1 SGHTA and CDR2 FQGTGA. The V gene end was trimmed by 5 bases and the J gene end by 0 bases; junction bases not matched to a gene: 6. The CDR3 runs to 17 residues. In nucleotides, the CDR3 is TGTGCCAGCAGCCCGGGACTAGCGGCGAGCTCCTACAATGAGCAGTTCTTC. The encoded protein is CASSPGLAASSYNEQFF.

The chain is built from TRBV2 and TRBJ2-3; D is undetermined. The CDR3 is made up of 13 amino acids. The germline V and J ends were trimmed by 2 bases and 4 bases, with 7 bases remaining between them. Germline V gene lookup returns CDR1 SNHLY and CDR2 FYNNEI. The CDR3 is CASSERVSDTQYF. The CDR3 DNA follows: TGTGCCAGCAGTGAAAGGGTGTCAGATACGCAGTATTTT.

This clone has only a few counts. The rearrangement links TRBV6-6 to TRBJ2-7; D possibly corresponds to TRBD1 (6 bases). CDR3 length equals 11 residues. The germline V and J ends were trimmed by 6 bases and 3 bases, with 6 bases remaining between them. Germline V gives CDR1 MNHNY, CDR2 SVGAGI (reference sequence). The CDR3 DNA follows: TGTGCCAGCAGGGACAGCTACGAGCAGTACTTC. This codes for CASRDSYEQYF.